The T cell receptor beta chain described here comes from a study of T-cell reconstitution after alpha-beta-depleted transplantation in children. Using unique molecular identifiers, the investigators prepared the TCRbeta library. TCRdb re-called the PCR reads with MiXCR, one entry per CDR3 protein. Of about 540,000 distinct CDR3 sequences listed, about 16% were seen once; the top ten hold roughly 3.3%. Germline V gene lookup returns CDR1 LGHDT and CDR2 YNNKEL (reference sequence). The CDR3 totals 14 residues. Trimming removed 6 bases from V and 3 bases from J, with 12 bases in between. The chain uses TRBV3-1 and TRBJ2-1; no reliable D call. The sample consisted of PBMCs from the stem cell graft donor, taken from the stem cell graft. This clonotype was obtained from a human donor who donated a stem cell graft to a child with acute lymphoblastic leukemia. Here the CDR3 reads CASSNNLNYNEQFF. The CDR3 coding sequence is TGTGCCAGCAGTAACAACTTAAACTACAATGAGCAGTTCTTC.